The 29 T cell receptor beta chains below come from one sample, sequenced in a study of shared clonotypes between healthy human individuals. CD45RO-negative CD8 cells positively selected for CCR7 made up the naive population, which excluded terminally differentiated effector memory CD45RA+ cells. Measured with immunoSEQ multiplex PCR; TCRdb has only the in-frame clones, and not every one. The sample contains around 2.1 million clones, approximately 94% of which appear only once. Source material: naive CD8+ T cells from PBMCs. All receptors derive from a man between 18 and 35 years old in good health. Some clones in this sample may be carry-over from other donors' samples.

The CDR3 here is CASADSRTFSEAFF. The CDR3 DNA reads TGTGCCAGCGCCGACAGTAGGACTTTCTCTGAAGCTTTCTTT. The chain carries TRBV19 and TRBJ1-1, with D possibly being TRBD1 (5 bases). There are 14 residues in the CDR3. CDR1 is LNHDA and CDR2 is SQIVND in the germline V gene (reference sequence). V lost 9 bases and J 6 bases, leaving 20 bases between the germline ends.

This rearrangement joins TRBV6-4 to TRBJ1-5, with D possibly matching TRBD1 (6 bases). CDR1 and CDR2 from the germline V gene are MRHNA and SNTAGT. V was pared by 0 bases and J by 1 base, with 28 bases between. The length of the CDR3 is 22 residues. Written as DNA, the CDR3 is TGTGCCAGCAGTGACTCGAGAATGTTGGACAGAGTAATGCGTCGAAGCAATCAGCCCCAGCATTTT. This codes for CASSDSRMLDRVMRRSNQPQHF.

The rearrangement joins TRBV5-5 to TRBJ2-7, with 8 positions matching TRBD1. V trimming: 3 bases; J trimming: 1 base; junction bases outside the gene matches: 3. Looked up from germline, CDR1 is SGHKS and CDR2 is YYEKEE (reference sequence). The CDR3 loop spans 14 amino acids. CDR3 DNA: TGTGCCAGCAGCTCCGGGACAGGATCCTACGAGCAGTACTTC. Translated, it gives CASSSGTGSYEQYF.

This clone was recorded once. The V gene is TRBV5-1, the J gene TRBJ1-1, with D possibly TRBD1 on 6 matching bases. The CDR3 is made up of 15 amino acids. V was clipped by 3 bases and J by 0 bases, with 12 bases between them. The germline V gene encodes CDR1 SGHRS and CDR2 YFSETQ. CDR3 sequence reads: CASSSGQFMNTEAFF. The CDR3 DNA sequence: TGCGCCAGCAGCTCTGGACAGTTCATGAACACTGAAGCTTTCTTT.

This clone was counted once. At the DNA level, this CDR3 is encoded by other sequences in the same sample as well. This chain uses TRBV27 with TRBJ2-7; 8 bases line up with TRBD1. V gave up 6 bases and J gave up 4 bases; unmatched junction bases: 8. Germline assignment: CDR1 MNHEY and CDR2 SMNVEV (reference sequence). The CDR3 totals 14 residues. The CDR3 DNA reads TGTGCCAGCAGCCCCGGGACAGGTGGTTACGAGCAGTACTTC. Its protein product is CASSPGTGGYEQYF.

The chain is built from TRBV2 and TRBJ2-2; no clear D. The germline V gene has CDR1 SNHLY and CDR2 FYNNEI. CDR3 length: 12 residues. Trimming took off 9 bases at V and 9 bases at J, with 14 bases between the two ends. The CDR3 DNA sequence: TGTGCCAGTGCCGACAATAATTGGGAGCTGTTTTTT. Protein: CASADNNWELFF.

This chain uses TRBV29-1 with TRBJ2-7, with a possible D match to TRBD2 (6 bases). V was cut by 5 bases and J by 4 bases, with 15 bases left in between. CDR3 length equals 13 residues. Germline V gene sequence: CDR1 SQVTM, CDR2 ANQGSEA. Written as DNA, the CDR3 is TGCAGCGTTACCTGGAGGGCCGGTTACGAGCAGTACTTC. Its protein is CSVTWRAGYEQYF.

J is TRBJ2-2 and V is TRBV29-1, with D unclear. This CDR3 has 10 amino acids. V lost 7 bases to trimming and J lost 4 bases, with 4 bases between them. The germline V gene encodes CDR1 SQVTM and CDR2 ANQGSEA. The CDR3 sequence is CSALTGELFF. The CDR3 DNA is TGCAGCGCCCTCACCGGGGAGCTGTTTTTT.

The gene calls are TRBV5-5 and TRBJ1-1; D call uncertain. Germline values: CDR1 SGHKS, CDR2 YYEKEE (reference sequence). The CDR3 spans 15 residues. V lost 4 bases, J lost 0 bases, and 13 bases lay in between. Written as DNA, the CDR3 is TGTGCCAGCAGCACCCCAGACCCGATGAACACTGAAGCTTTCTTT. Residues: CASSTPDPMNTEAFF.

V and J are TRBV19 and TRBJ1-4; D not resolved. The CDR3 covers 14 residues. CDR1 LNHDA and CDR2 SQIVND come from the germline V gene (reference sequence). The V end was cut by 7 bases, the J end by 1 base, with 10 bases between. CDR3 region: CASKPFQTNEKLFF. CDR3 bases: TGTGCCAGTAAACCCTTTCAAACTAATGAAAAACTGTTTTTT.

The chain has TRBV11-2 and TRBJ2-5, with a tentative D call TRBD2 (5 bases). Germline CDR1 is SGHAT and CDR2 is FQNNGV. The CDR3 consists of 14 residues. The V gene lost 3 bases and the J gene lost 5 bases, with 13 bases spanning the gap. The chain's CDR3 is CASSFWGEEETQYF. The CDR3 DNA follows: TGTGCCAGCAGCTTCTGGGGAGAGGAGGAGACCCAGTACTTC.

The chain combines TRBV15 with TRBJ2-7, with a possible D match to TRBD1 (6 bases). V lost 8 bases and J lost 1, with 15 bases in between. The CDR3 spans 14 residues. Germline CDR1 is LNHNV and CDR2 is YYDKDF (reference sequence). CDR3 amino acids: CATSSEQGSYEQYF. CDR3 coding DNA: TGTGCCACCTCCTCGGAGCAGGGGTCCTACGAGCAGTACTTC.

The chain carries TRBV6-6 and TRBJ2-7, with a possible D match to TRBD1 (5 bases). Germline CDR1 MNHNY, CDR2 SVGAGI (reference sequence). The CDR3 runs to 13 residues. V was pared by 6 bases and J by 4 bases, with 13 bases between. The CDR3 coding sequence is TGTGCCAGCAGGACCCTAGGGGTTTACGAGCAGTACTTC. This sequence encodes CASRTLGVYEQYF.

The V gene is TRBV27, the J gene TRBJ1-5, with TRBD1 as a possible D gene (6 bases). This CDR3 is 16 amino acids long. Looked up from germline, CDR1 is MNHEY and CDR2 is SMNVEV (reference sequence). V was trimmed by 5 bases and J by 3 bases, leaving 17 bases between them. CDR3 amino acids: CASSLTPGTSNQPQHF. CDR3 DNA sequence: TGTGCCAGCAGTCTTACCCCCGGGACATCCAATCAGCCCCAGCATTTT.

The chain links TRBV19 to TRBJ2-2, with D possibly matching TRBD2 (6 bases). The CDR3 extends over 14 amino acids. V lost 8 bases and J lost 4, with 14 bases in between. Germline-derived CDR1 and CDR2 are LNHDA and SQIVND (reference sequence). DNA for the CDR3: TGTGCCAGTTGGGAGGCTACTACCACCGGGGAGCTGTTTTTT. This translates into CASWEATTTGELFF.

In the case of this clone: This CDR3 is also generated by other DNA sequences in the sample. The CDR3 coding sequence is TGTGCCAGCAGCGTAGTCAGGGGAAACACTGAAGCTTTCTTT. Protein sequence: CASSVVRGNTEAFF. The chain couples TRBV9 to TRBJ1-1; possibly TRBD1 for D (6 bases). CDR1 and CDR2 (germline): SGDLS, YYNGEE. The CDR3 runs to 14 residues. Trimming cost V 0 bases and J 2 bases, with 8 bases left between them.

V and J are TRBV15 and TRBJ2-7, with D possibly being TRBD2 (6 bases). Germline V gives CDR1 LNHNV, CDR2 YYDKDF (reference sequence). The CDR3 extends over 13 amino acids. V dropped 6 bases and J dropped 2 bases, with 11 bases sitting between them. CDR3 DNA sequence: TGTGCCACCAGAGAGACGGGAGCCTACGAGCAGTACTTC. This codes for CATRETGAYEQYF. The variable domain in full, completed from reference TRBV15 and TRBJ2-7, reads DAMVIQNPRYQVTQFGKPVTLSCSQTLNHNVMYWYQQKSSQAPKLLFHYYDKDFNNEADTPDNFQSRRPNTSFCFLDIRSPGLGDTAMYLCATRETGAYEQYFGPGTRLTVT.

This chain uses TRBV19 with TRBJ2-6; D gene unclear. With 6 bases removed from V and 1 base from J, the gap between germline ends came to 13 bases. The CDR3 covers 16 residues. Germline CDR1 LNHDA, CDR2 SQIVND (reference sequence). CDR3 sequence reads: CASRHGVQSGANVLTF. The CDR3 DNA follows: TGTGCCAGTAGGCATGGAGTTCAATCTGGGGCCAACGTCCTGACTTTC. The entire variable domain, with the rest obtained from reference TRBV19 and TRBJ2-6, is as follows: DGGITQSPKYLFRKEGQNVTLSCEQNLNHDAMYWYRQDPGQGLRLIYYSQIVNDFQKGDIAEGYSVSREKKESFPLTVTSAQKNPTAFYLCASRHGVQSGANVLTFGAGSRLTVL.

This clone was observed a single time. The genes are TRBV11-2 and TRBJ2-3; TRBD2 agrees at 13 bases. Germline V CDR1 and CDR2: SGHAT, FQNNGV. The ends lost 4 bases at V and 2 bases at J; junction bases unmatched: 3. The CDR3 totals 16 residues. The CDR3 DNA sequence: TGTGCCAGCAGCTCGGGACTAGCGGGAACCACAGATACGCAGTATTTT. It translates to CASSSGLAGTTDTQYF.

V usage is TRBV9 and J usage is TRBJ1-3, with D uncertain. The germline V gene has CDR1 SGDLS and CDR2 YYNGEE. This CDR3 contains 15 residues. Deletions cut 4 bases from V and 0 bases from J, with 11 bases between. This CDR3 reads CASSSGAGSGNTIYF. The CDR3 bases are TGTGCCAGCAGCTCGGGTGCGGGCTCTGGAAACACCATATATTTT.

The gene calls are TRBV4-3 and TRBJ1-4; the D is unclear. V was pared by 3 bases and J by 3 bases, with 11 bases between. CDR3 length equals 15 residues. Germline V gene data show CDR1 as LGHNA and CDR2 as YSLEER. CDR3 residues: CASSQMTRPNEKLFF. The CDR3 bases are TGCGCCAGCAGCCAGATGACACGGCCTAATGAAAAACTGTTTTTT.

This sequence joins TRBV5-4 and TRBJ2-3, with D unclear. Germline CDR1 and CDR2: SGHNT and YYREEE (reference sequence). The CDR3 runs 13 residues. Trimming stripped 2 bases from V and 1 base from J, with 5 bases between. CDR3: CASSFWRTDTQYF. The CDR3 DNA sequence: TGTGCCAGCAGCTTTTGGCGCACAGATACGCAGTATTTT.

The rearrangement links TRBV27 to TRBJ2-1; D may be TRBD2 (6 bases). Trimming stripped 6 bases from V and 10 bases from J, with 10 bases between. The CDR3 has 11 residues. Germline CDR1 and CDR2: MNHEY and SMNVEV (reference sequence). The CDR3 nucleotides are TGTGCCAGCAGCTCTGGACTAGAGCAGTTCTTC. Protein: CASSSGLEQFF.

A single count supports this clone. The chain carries TRBV27 and TRBJ1-2; D might be TRBD1 (5 bases). Trimming pared 1 base from V and 1 base from J, leaving 10 bases between. The CDR3 length is 15 residues. Germline V gene data show CDR1 as MNHEY and CDR2 as SMNVEV (reference sequence). The CDR3 DNA is TGTGCCAGCAGTTTATTTCCCAGGGATAACTATGGCTACACCTTC. Amino acid sequence: CASSLFPRDNYGYTF.

This chain uses TRBV2 with TRBJ2-2; 12 nucleotides match TRBD2. This CDR3 comprises 20 residues. The trim removed 5 bases at V and 3 bases at J, leaving 16 bases unmatched. Germline loops: CDR1 SNHLY, CDR2 FYNNEI. CDR3 in amino acids: CASSRLAGVIRSKDTGELFF. Written as DNA, the CDR3 is TGTGCCAGCAGTCGACTAGCGGGAGTAATAAGATCGAAGGACACCGGGGAGCTGTTTTTT.

The chain carries TRBV2 and TRBJ2-5; D not resolved. The CDR3 has 12 residues. Trimming cost V 6 bases and J 3 bases, with 8 bases left between them. Germline CDR1 is SNHLY and CDR2 is FYNNEI. CDR3 in DNA: TGTGCCAGCAGGAAAAGGGAAGAGACCCAGTACTTC. This gives the protein CASRKREETQYF.

On this clone: This same CDR3 is encoded by further DNA sequences in the sample. The CDR3 bases are TGTGCCAGCAGTTCCGGACCCAACTATGGCTACACCTTC. It encodes CASSSGPNYGYTF. J is TRBJ1-2 and V is TRBV6-5; D is unresolved. There are 13 residues in the CDR3. CDR1 and CDR2 (germline): MNHEY, SVGAGI. V gave up 4 bases and J gave up 2 bases, with 8 bases separating them.

This clone was detected a few times. The chain links TRBV10-1 to TRBJ2-1; D remains unclear. Germline V gene sequence: CDR1 WNHNN, CDR2 SYGVQD (reference sequence). The CDR3 runs 15 residues. V dropped 6 bases and J dropped 0 bases, with 12 bases sitting between them. CDR3 DNA sequence: TGCGCCAGCAGCGCCGACTCGAGCTCCTACAATGAGCAGTTCTTC. Its translation: CASSADSSSYNEQFF.

J is TRBJ1-3 and V is TRBV6-5; tentative D call: TRBD1 (6 bases). The CDR3 covers 15 residues. CDR1 and CDR2 (germline): MNHEY, SVGAGI. The ends were cut back, 0 bases at V and 9 bases at J, with 15 bases in the middle. Here the CDR3 DNA reads TGTGCCAGCAGTTACTCGATTCAGCAGGGGACCACCATATATTTT. Translating gives CASSYSIQQGTTIYF.